This TCR beta chain is drawn from a study of blood T cell repertoires in COVID-19. Authors' analysis steps: Scientists estimated how many nucleated cells there were by amplifying reference gene primers. Clones were sequenced by immunoSEQ multiplex PCR, and TCRdb holds only the in-frame ones, with some missing. V and J calls and clone size follow that table, whereas D and trimming were derived from the DNA. In the table there are 70,000 or so clones, approximately 89% of which are singletons. The CDR3 covers 17 residues. The V gene end was trimmed by 3 bases and the J gene end by 2 bases; junction bases not matched to a gene: 10. Germline V gene sequence: CDR1 SGHDT, CDR2 YYEEEE.

Material: peripheral blood. This sequence joins TRBV5-6 and TRBJ2-1; 8 nucleotides agree with TRBD1. The receptor was isolated from a human donor in a cohort sampled during active COVID-19. CDR3 loop: CASSSKTGGGPYNEQFF. CDR3 DNA sequence: TGTGCCAGCAGCTCAAAAACAGGGGGAGGCCCCTACAATGAGCAGTTCTTC.